The 29 T cell receptor beta chains listed next were all sequenced from one sample in a study of shared clonotypes between healthy human individuals. Sequenced by immunoSEQ multiplex PCR; TCRdb stores in-frame clones only, minus some. The sample comprises 2 million to 2.5 million clones, 85% to 95% of which are singletons, and 1.1% rests with the top ten. Terminally differentiated effector memory CD45RA+ cells were left out of the naive CD8 fraction, which was CD45RO-negative and positively selected for CCR7. Sequencing was performed on naive CD8+ T cells sorted from blood. The receptors stem from a man between 18 and 29 years old in good health.

With regard to this clone: Within the sample, other DNA sequences also encode this same CDR3. The V call is TRBV7-9, the J call TRBJ1-2; 8 nucleotides agree with TRBD1. The CDR3 runs 13 residues. V lost 5 bases and J lost 4; bases outside the gene matches: 3. Germline V gene lookup returns CDR1 SEHNR and CDR2 FQNEAQ (reference sequence). The CDR3 loop reads CASSPTGAYGYTF. CDR3 DNA sequence: TGTGCCAGCAGCCCGACAGGGGCCTATGGCTACACCTTC.

The genes are TRBV30 and TRBJ2-6, with D uncertain. V was shortened by 4 bases and J by 0 bases, with 10 bases between the two germline ends. This CDR3 has 15 amino acids. The germline gives CDR1 GTSNPN, CDR2 SVGIG (reference sequence). In DNA form, the CDR3 reads TGTGCCTGGACTTACCCCCCCTCTGGGGCCAACGTCCTGACTTTC. It encodes CAWTYPPSGANVLTF.

In regard to this clone: In the same sample, other DNA sequences code for this CDR3. The chain has TRBV4-1 and TRBJ1-5; a weak D match, TRBD1 (5 bases). Trimming removed 0 bases at V and 2 bases at J, with 8 bases between. Germline values: CDR1 MGHRA, CDR2 YSYEKL. This CDR3 comprises 15 residues. CDR3: CASSQDPGGNQPQHF. DNA of the CDR3: TGCGCCAGCAGCCAAGATCCGGGGGGCAATCAGCCCCAGCATTTT.

This chain joins TRBV9 and TRBJ2-1, with a weak D call TRBD2 (6 bases). Germline V gene sequence: CDR1 SGDLS, CDR2 YYNGEE. The V end lost 1 base, the J end lost 2 bases, and 13 bases lay between the germline ends. CDR3 length: 16 residues. The CDR3, as DNA: TGTGCCAGCAGCGTATTGGCGGGAATAGCCTACAATGAGCAGTTCTTC. It is translated as CASSVLAGIAYNEQFF.

J is TRBJ2-1 and V is TRBV6-5; 8 nucleotides match TRBD2. The J segment lost 4 bases and the V segment lost 6 bases, leaving 8 bases of the junction unmatched. The CDR3 runs 15 residues. Germline lookup yields CDR1 MNHEY and CDR2 SVGAGI. This CDR3 is CASSPRGDPYNEQFF. The CDR3 nucleotides read TGTGCCAGCAGCCCGCGGGGGGACCCGTACAATGAGCAGTTCTTC.

As concerns this clone: The same CDR3 is also encoded by other DNA sequences in this sample. The gene calls are TRBV6-5 and TRBJ1-1; 7 nucleotides agree with TRBD1. Germline V gene data show CDR1 as MNHEY and CDR2 as SVGAGI. Trimming removed 2 bases from V and 4 bases from J; junction bases left unmatched: 7. The CDR3 is made up of 15 amino acids. The CDR3 region is CASSYRQGGGTEAFF. CDR3 in DNA: TGTGCCAGCAGTTACCGACAGGGAGGTGGCACTGAAGCTTTCTTT.

The V gene is TRBV19, the J gene TRBJ2-7; D is ambiguous. Germline-derived CDR1 and CDR2 are LNHDA and SQIVND (reference sequence). The V end was cut by 6 bases, the J end by 2 bases, with 11 bases between. The CDR3 runs to 13 residues. As DNA, the CDR3 is TGTGCCAGTAGCCCGGCGCAGACCTACGAGCAGTACTTC. Translating gives CASSPAQTYEQYF.

The rearrangement joins TRBV2 to TRBJ1-5; D unclear. CDR3 length: 17 amino acids. Deletions cut 3 bases from V and 0 bases from J, with 15 bases between. Germline CDR1 is SNHLY and CDR2 is FYNNEI. The CDR3: CASSERGKVYSNQPQHF. CDR3 in DNA: TGTGCCAGCAGTGAGCGCGGGAAAGTCTATAGCAATCAGCCCCAGCATTTT.

The chain joins TRBV4-1 to TRBJ2-1; the match to TRBD2 covers 8 bases. The V gene end was trimmed by 2 bases and the J gene end by 1 base; junction bases not matched to a gene: 10. This CDR3 spans 18 amino acids. The germline V gene encodes CDR1 MGHRA and CDR2 YSYEKL. As DNA, the CDR3 is TGCGCCAGCAGCCAATTCGATGTCGAGCGGGGGTCCTACAATGAGCAGTTCTTC. Amino acid sequence: CASSQFDVERGSYNEQFF.

The chain recombines TRBV2 with TRBJ2-7; 7 nucleotides agree with TRBD2. CDR1 and CDR2 (germline): SNHLY, FYNNEI. Trimming at V came to 4 bases and at J to 2 bases, leaving 11 bases not matched to a gene. This CDR3 is built from 16 residues. The CDR3 is CASSAVGRGNAYEQYF. In DNA form, the CDR3 reads TGTGCCAGCAGTGCCGTCGGGCGGGGGAATGCCTACGAGCAGTACTTC.

Remarks on this clone: This may arise from a read error, as a much more abundant clone is one base away. Other nucleotide sequences from this sample produce the same CDR3. The CDR3 protein is CASSRTENTEAFF. CDR3 bases: TGTGCCAGCAGCCGGACAGAGAACACTGAAGCTTTCTTT. V gene TRBV5-4 combines with J gene TRBJ1-1, with D possibly TRBD1 on 6 matching bases. The CDR3 is 13 residues long. Per germline, CDR1 SGHNT and CDR2 YYREEE (reference sequence). Trimming stripped 4 bases from V and 1 base from J, with 8 bases between.

V gene TRBV6-1 combines with J gene TRBJ2-2; D remains ambiguous. Germline V gives CDR1 MNHNS, CDR2 SASEGT. The CDR3 is made up of 13 amino acids. Trimming took off 7 bases at V and 5 bases at J, with 11 bases between the two ends. CDR3 DNA: TGTGCCAGCACCCGAATATCGACCGGGGAGCTGTTTTTT. Translating it yields CASTRISTGELFF.

For this clone: Different DNA sequences within this sample yield the same CDR3. In DNA, the CDR3 is TGTGCCAGCAGCCCGGACAGGGCCTCTGGAAACACCATATATTTT. It is translated as CASSPDRASGNTIYF. The chain combines TRBV7-9 with TRBJ1-3; TRBD1 matches 8 bases. The germline V gene encodes CDR1 SEHNR and CDR2 FQNEAQ (reference sequence). Losses at the gene ends were 5 bases for V and 0 bases for J; bases not matched to a gene: 3. This CDR3 comprises 15 residues. Full variable domain (missing parts from reference TRBV7-9 and TRBJ1-3): DTGVSQNPRHKITKRGQNVTFRCDPISEHNRLYWYRQTLGQGPEFLTYFQNEAQLEKSRLLSDRFSAERPKGSFSTLEIQRTEQGDSAMYLCASSPDRASGNTIYFGEGSWLTVV.

This clone occurred once. This rearrangement joins TRBV6-7 to TRBJ1-5, with D maybe TRBD1 (6 bases). TRBV6-7 is flagged as an ORF with uncertain function. The CDR3 totals 19 residues. V was pared by 0 bases and J by 9 bases, with 27 bases between. The CDR3 loop reads CASSYSKSPNRARFGPQHF. The CDR3 DNA is TGTGCCAGCAGTTACTCGAAATCGCCGAACAGGGCTCGATTTGGGCCCCAGCATTTT.

On this clone itself: Other DNA sequences from this sample encode an identical CDR3 as well. The rearrangement links TRBV6-5 to TRBJ2-1; maybe TRBD2 (6 bases). Trimming took off 0 bases at V and 6 bases at J, with 6 bases between the two ends. In germline, CDR1 is MNHEY, CDR2 SVGAGI. The CDR3 consists of 13 residues. The CDR3 loop is CASSYSEGNEQFF. The DNA of the CDR3 is TGTGCCAGCAGTTACTCGGAGGGCAATGAGCAGTTCTTC.

This chain uses TRBV28 with TRBJ2-1; TRBD2 aligns across 12 bases. Per germline, CDR1 MDHEN and CDR2 SYDVKM. The CDR3 has 15 residues. Trimming cost V 3 bases and J 6 bases; bases outside gene matches: 3. CDR3 sequence: CASSFPLAGGNEQFF. The CDR3 region has the DNA TGTGCCAGCAGTTTCCCACTAGCGGGAGGCAATGAGCAGTTCTTC.

The V gene is TRBV7-9, the J gene TRBJ2-7, with TRBD1 identical over 8 bases. With 8 bases clipped from V and 2 bases from J, the junction kept 5 bases outside the gene matches. Germline values: CDR1 SEHNR, CDR2 FQNEAQ (reference sequence). CDR3 length equals 13 residues. CDR3 loop: CASVGQVPYEQYF. The DNA of the CDR3 is TGTGCCAGCGTGGGACAGGTCCCCTACGAGCAGTACTTC.

The chain has TRBV25-1 and TRBJ1-2; D unclear. Between the trimmed V and J ends, which lost 8 bases and 4 bases, there was a span of 11 bases. In germline, CDR1 is MGHDK, CDR2 SYGVNS. The CDR3 extends over 12 amino acids. The DNA for the CDR3 is TGTGCCAGCTTTACCGCCACCTATGGCTACACCTTC. This codes for CASFTATYGYTF.

The chain is built from TRBV9 and TRBJ2-1; unclear D gene. Germline values: CDR1 SGDLS, CDR2 YYNGEE. Trimming shortened V by 1 base and J by 7 bases, and 15 bases separated the two germline ends. The CDR3 runs 15 residues. CDR3 DNA: TGTGCCAGCAGCGTAATACCCGCTAATCAGAATGAGCAGTTCTTC. As protein: CASSVIPANQNEQFF.

The chain links TRBV25-1 to TRBJ2-7; TRBD1 agrees at 8 bases. Unmatched junction bases numbered 7, after V lost 6 bases and J lost 3 bases. Germline CDR1 MGHDK, CDR2 SYGVNS. CDR3 length: 14 amino acids. The CDR3 loop is CASSLTGGHYEQYF. The CDR3 region has the DNA TGTGCCAGCAGCCTTACAGGGGGGCACTACGAGCAGTACTTC.

The V call is TRBV6-6, the J call TRBJ2-7; D not resolved. CDR1 and CDR2 from the germline V gene are MNHNY and SVGAGI (reference sequence). Trimming cost V 0 bases and J 0 bases, with 9 bases left between them. The CDR3 contains 15 residues. Written as DNA, the CDR3 is TGTGCCAGCAGTTACTCGAAGCCGAGCTCCTACGAGCAGTACTTC. As protein: CASSYSKPSSYEQYF.

The genes are TRBV27 and TRBJ2-1; D is unresolved. Germline V gives CDR1 MNHEY, CDR2 SMNVEV (reference sequence). The CDR3 extends over 15 amino acids. V shed 7 bases and J shed 2 bases, with 15 bases lying between them. Here the CDR3 reads CASTNTDPTYNEQFF. Here the CDR3 DNA reads TGTGCCAGCACCAATACGGACCCGACCTACAATGAGCAGTTCTTC.

The chain couples TRBV5-6 to TRBJ2-7, with D maybe TRBD1 (5 bases). Trimming took off 2 bases at V and 2 bases at J, with 14 bases between the two ends. Germline V gene sequence: CDR1 SGHDT, CDR2 YYEEEE. This CDR3 is built from 15 residues. The CDR3, as DNA: TGTGCCAGCAGCTTCGGACACCAAGAGCCCTACGAGCAGTACTTC. Translating it yields CASSFGHQEPYEQYF. Complete variable domain (other parts from reference TRBV5-6 and TRBJ2-7): DAGVTQSPTHLIKTRGQQVTLRCSPKSGHDTVSWYQQALGQGPQFIFQYYEEEERQRGNFPDRFSGHQFPNYSSELNVNALLLGDSALYLCASSFGHQEPYEQYFGPGTRLTVT.

Concerning this clone: At the DNA level, this CDR3 is encoded by other sequences in the same sample as well. The gene calls are TRBV7-6 and TRBJ2-1; perhaps TRBD2 as D (6 bases). Trimming took 3 bases from V and 5 from J, leaving 11 bases between them. Germline V gene lookup returns CDR1 SGHVS and CDR2 FNYEAQ. The CDR3 is 14 amino acids. The DNA of the CDR3 is TGTGCCAGCAGCTTTTCTGGGGGGAACAATGAGCAGTTCTTC. Amino acids: CASSFSGGNNEQFF.

V gene TRBV27 combines with J gene TRBJ2-1; TRBD2 might be the D (6 bases). From germline, CDR1 is MNHEY and CDR2 SMNVEV (reference sequence). CDR3 length: 15 residues. Trimming removed 7 bases from V and 4 bases from J, with 17 bases in between. The CDR3 DNA reads as TGTGCCAGCACCTTTTCGGCGGGGAGTTACAATGAGCAGTTCTTC. Translating gives CASTFSAGSYNEQFF.

V usage is TRBV7-9 and J usage is TRBJ2-7; 8 bases are shared with TRBD2. This CDR3 has 16 amino acids. CDR1 and CDR2 from the germline V gene are SEHNR and FQNEAQ (reference sequence). Trimming removed 3 bases from V and 7 bases from J; junction bases left unmatched: 14. The CDR3: CASSLDQAGVVREQYF. The CDR3 DNA reads TGTGCCAGCAGCTTGGACCAAGCGGGAGTTGTACGTGAGCAGTACTTC. The complete variable domain, with remaining parts taken from reference TRBV7-9 and TRBJ2-7, reads DTGVSQNPRHKITKRGQNVTFRCDPISEHNRLYWYRQTLGQGPEFLTYFQNEAQLEKSRLLSDRFSAERPKGSFSTLEIQRTEQGDSAMYLCASSLDQAGVVREQYFGPGTRLTVT.

As DNA, the CDR3 is TGTGCCAGCGGTACAGTTTACTGGCGGGGACACACAGATACGCAGTATTTT. Translation: CASGTVYWRGHTDTQYF. The chain recombines TRBV27 with TRBJ2-3; D may correspond to TRBD1 or TRBD2 (6 bases each). Germline CDR1 and CDR2: MNHEY and SMNVEV (reference sequence). This CDR3 is built from 17 residues. V dropped 8 bases and J dropped 2 bases, with 23 bases sitting between them.

The chain carries TRBV6-1 and TRBJ2-3, with D perhaps being TRBD1 or TRBD2 (5 bases each). Germline V gives CDR1 MNHNS, CDR2 SASEGT. The V gene lost 3 bases and the J gene lost 3 bases, with 10 bases spanning the gap. CDR3 length: 14 amino acids. CDR3 sequence reads: CASSDRDGTDTQYF. The CDR3 DNA is TGTGCCAGCAGTGATCGGGACGGGACAGATACGCAGTATTTT.

This chain uses TRBV4-1 with TRBJ1-2; 8 positions match TRBD1. The V segment lost 4 bases and the J segment 1 base; nucleotides outside the gene matches: 8. Germline assignment: CDR1 MGHRA and CDR2 YSYEKL. CDR3 length: 16 amino acids. As DNA, the CDR3 is TGCGCCAGCAGCCTTACCGACAGGGGTTTTAACTATGGCTACACCTTC. Its translation is CASSLTDRGFNYGYTF.